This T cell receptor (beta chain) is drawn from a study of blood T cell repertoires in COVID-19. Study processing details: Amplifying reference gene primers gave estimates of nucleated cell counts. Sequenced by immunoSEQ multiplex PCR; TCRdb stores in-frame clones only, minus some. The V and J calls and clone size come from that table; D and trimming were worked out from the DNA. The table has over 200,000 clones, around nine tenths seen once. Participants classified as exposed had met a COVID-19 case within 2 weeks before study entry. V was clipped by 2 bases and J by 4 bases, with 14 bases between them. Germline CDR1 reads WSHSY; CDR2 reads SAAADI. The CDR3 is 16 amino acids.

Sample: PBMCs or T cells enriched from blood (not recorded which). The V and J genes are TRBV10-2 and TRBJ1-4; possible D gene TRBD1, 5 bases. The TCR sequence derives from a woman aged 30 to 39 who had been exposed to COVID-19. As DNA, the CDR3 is TGCGCCAGCAGTGAGCCGAAGGGGCGAGGTAATGAAAAACTGTTTTTT. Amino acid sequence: CASSEPKGRGNEKLFF.